Listed here are 24 T cell receptor beta chains from one sample, sequenced in a study of immune evolution from preneoplasia to lung adenocarcinoma. Clones were read by immunoSEQ multiplex PCR, and TCRdb kept only the in-frame ones, dropping some. Among 35,000 or so clones listed, roughly 71% were seen once. Source material: FFPE invasive lung adenocarcinoma tissue. Every receptor here comes from a person in their 60s with lung adenocarcinoma.

The chain has TRBV28 and TRBJ2-7; a possible D gene is TRBD2 (7 bases). This CDR3 comprises 14 residues. Trimming removed 3 bases at V and 4 bases at J, with 13 bases between. CDR1 and CDR2 from the germline V gene are MDHEN and SYDVKM. The CDR3 region has the DNA TGTGCCAGCAGTTTCAGGGGAGGGGTATACGAGCAGTACTTC. It is translated as CASSFRGGVYEQYF.

V gene TRBV11-2 combines with J gene TRBJ1-1; D not resolved. The CDR3 has 13 residues. CDR1 is SGHAT, CDR2 FQNNGV, per germline. Deletions cut 0 bases from V and 5 bases from J, with 7 bases between. CDR3 residues: CASSLEGGTEAFF. The CDR3 DNA reads TGTGCCAGCAGCTTAGAGGGCGGAACTGAAGCTTTCTTT.

The genes are TRBV7-2 and TRBJ2-4; 7 bases map to TRBD2. Per the germline V gene, CDR1 is SGHTA and CDR2 is FQGNSA. This CDR3 is built from 17 residues. The V segment lost 5 bases and the J segment 0 bases; nucleotides outside the gene matches: 10. As DNA, the CDR3 is TGTGCCAGCAGCCGGGAACTAGCGAGGCTAGCCAAAAACATTCAGTACTTC. This encodes CASSRELARLAKNIQYF.

J is TRBJ2-7 and V is TRBV7-9; perhaps TRBD2 as D (6 bases). There are 14 residues in the CDR3. Germline lookup yields CDR1 SEHNR and CDR2 FQNEAQ (reference sequence). The germline V and J ends were trimmed by 1 base and 3 bases, with 10 bases remaining between them. The CDR3 DNA is TGTGCCAGCAGCTTAGGACTAGGGGTCTACGAGCAGTACTTC. Its protein is CASSLGLGVYEQYF.

V usage is TRBV18 and J usage is TRBJ2-1, with 13 bases identical to TRBD2. With V trimmed by 5 bases and J by 2 bases, 12 bases remained unmatched. The CDR3 runs 19 residues. CDR1 and CDR2 (germline): KGHSH, LQKENI. CDR3 coding DNA: TGTGCCAGCTCATCCAGTGGGACTAGCGGGAATCCAACCTACAATGAGCAGTTCTTC. Translation: CASSSSGTSGNPTYNEQFF.

This clone was found a few times. The chain links TRBV5-4 to TRBJ2-7; 8 positions match TRBD2. V trimming: 3 bases; J trimming: 6 bases; junction bases outside the gene matches: 5. This CDR3 has 13 residues. Germline V lookup: CDR1 SGHNT, CDR2 YYREEE (reference sequence). As DNA, the CDR3 is TGTGCCAGCAGCTCGACTAGCGACTTCGAGCAGTACTTC. The encoded protein is CASSSTSDFEQYF.

The chain joins TRBV7-6 to TRBJ2-2; 8 bases line up with TRBD1. The CDR3 is 15 residues long. V was clipped by 7 bases and J by 1 base; unmatched bases: 5. CDR1 SGHVS and CDR2 FNYEAQ come from the germline V gene. CDR3 protein: CASMAGTGNTGELFF. In DNA, the CDR3 is TGTGCCAGCATGGCCGGGACAGGGAACACCGGGGAGCTGTTTTTT.

The chain links TRBV2 to TRBJ2-5; maybe TRBD2 (5 bases). Trimming pared 4 bases from V and 0 bases from J, leaving 9 bases between. CDR3 length: 14 amino acids. CDR1 is SNHLY, CDR2 FYNNEI, per germline. The CDR3 region has the DNA TGTGCCAGCAGTGGACTACCGTACCAAGAGACCCAGTACTTC. As protein: CASSGLPYQETQYF.

This rearrangement joins TRBV2 to TRBJ2-7, with a possible D match to TRBD1 (6 bases). Germline CDR1 is SNHLY and CDR2 is FYNNEI. Between the trimmed V and J ends, which lost 8 bases and 2 bases, there was a span of 13 bases. The CDR3 is 13 residues long. The CDR3 DNA is TGTGCCAGCTCCGATGGACAGACCTACGAGCAGTACTTC. It is translated as CASSDGQTYEQYF.

This clone has more than one count but fewer than ten. This chain uses TRBV30 with TRBJ2-7; 9 nucleotides match TRBD1. V was pared by 2 bases and J by 5 bases, with 7 bases of the junction left unmatched. The CDR3 is made up of 14 amino acids. From germline, CDR1 is GTSNPN and CDR2 SVGIG (reference sequence). CDR3 sequence: CAWSQHRGRDEQYF. The CDR3 DNA reads TGTGCCTGGAGTCAACACAGGGGGCGAGACGAGCAGTACTTC. Full variable domain (outside the CDR3, taken from reference TRBV30 and TRBJ2-7): SQTIHQWPATLVQPVGSPLSLECTVEGTSNPNLYWYRQAAGRGLQLLFYSVGIGQISSEVPQNLSASRPQDRQFILSSKKLLLSDSGFYLCAWSQHRGRDEQYFGPGTRLTVT.

The rearrangement uses TRBV7-9 and TRBJ2-3; D gene ambiguous. Germline-derived CDR1 and CDR2 are SEHNR and FQNEAQ (reference sequence). The CDR3 has 14 residues. Trimming removed 1 base at V and 0 bases at J, with 5 bases between. In DNA, the CDR3 is TGTGCCAGCAGCTTAGGGAGCAGCACAGATACGCAGTATTTT. It codes for CASSLGSSTDTQYF.

This clone turned up a few times. The chain combines TRBV14 with TRBJ2-1, with D perhaps TRBD1 or TRBD2 (5 bases each). The germline gives CDR1 SGHDN, CDR2 FVKESK. V lost 8 bases and J lost 2, with 13 bases in between. This CDR3 has 14 residues. DNA for the CDR3: TGTGCCAGCGCCCGGGACCCAACCTACAATGAGCAGTTCTTC. Its protein product is CASARDPTYNEQFF. Based on the CDR3 plus reference TRBV14 and TRBJ2-1, the full variable domain is EAGVTQFPSHSVIEKGQTVTLRCDPISGHDNLYWYRRVMGKEIKFLLHFVKESKQDESGMPNNRFLAERTGGTYSTLKVQPAELEDSGVYFCASARDPTYNEQFFGPGTRLTVL.

This clone was found a few times. The chain couples TRBV27 to TRBJ2-1, with 13 bases aligning to TRBD2. Trimming cost V 5 bases and J 5 bases; bases outside gene matches: 21. The CDR3 is 21 residues long. CDR1 is MNHEY and CDR2 is SMNVEV in the germline V gene (reference sequence). CDR3 in amino acids: CASSPQARGLAGALGDNEQFF. The CDR3, as DNA: TGTGCCAGCAGTCCCCAAGCCCGCGGACTAGCGGGAGCCCTGGGAGACAATGAGCAGTTCTTC.

The CDR3 DNA reads TGCGCCAGCAGCCCGAGGGAGGAGGTAAAAAAGACTTTCTACGAGCAGTACTTC. Translated: CASSPREEVKKTFYEQYF. The chain recombines TRBV4-3 with TRBJ2-7; perhaps TRBD2 as D (6 bases). The germline V gene encodes CDR1 LGHNA and CDR2 YSLEER. The CDR3 spans 18 residues. V lost 4 bases, J lost 3 bases, and 25 bases lay in between.

This clone was recorded a few times. The chain uses TRBV7-2 and TRBJ2-7; 11 nucleotides agree with TRBD2. This CDR3 has 15 residues. Trimming at V came to 5 bases and at J to 5 bases, leaving 8 bases not matched to a gene. CDR1 is SGHTA, CDR2 FQGNSA, per germline. The CDR3 is CASSITSGSFNEQYF. CDR3 bases: TGTGCCAGCAGCATTACTAGCGGGAGTTTCAACGAGCAGTACTTC.

The sample holds a few counts of this clone. This sequence joins TRBV7-9 and TRBJ2-4; TRBD1 or TRBD2 may be the D gene (6 bases each). CDR3 length: 17 amino acids. The germline V and J ends were trimmed by 4 bases and 6 bases, with 22 bases remaining between them. Germline lookup yields CDR1 SEHNR and CDR2 FQNEAQ (reference sequence). CDR3 nucleotide sequence: TGTGCCAGCAGCTCCCCCGTCGGGGGCGAGGGGGGAAACATTCAGTACTTC. As protein: CASSSPVGGEGGNIQYF. Together with reference TRBV7-9 and TRBJ2-4, the CDR3 gives the full variable domain: DTGVSQNPRHKITKRGQNVTFRCDPISEHNRLYWYRQTLGQGPEFLTYFQNEAQLEKSRLLSDRFSAERPKGSFSTLEIQRTEQGDSAMYLCASSSPVGGEGGNIQYFGAGTRLSVL.

The chain is built from TRBV4-1 and TRBJ2-2; 8 nucleotides match TRBD1. CDR1 is MGHRA and CDR2 is YSYEKL in the germline V gene. This CDR3 comprises 14 residues. V lost 7 bases to trimming and J lost 5 bases; unmatched junction nucleotides: 6. As DNA, the CDR3 is TGCGCCAGCACCAGGACAGGGCAAACCGGGGAGCTGTTTTTT. It yields the protein CASTRTGQTGELFF.

This clone was seen a few times. V and J are TRBV18 and TRBJ2-1; TRBD2 matches 8 bases. CDR3 length equals 14 residues. V was clipped by 1 base and J by 5 bases; unmatched bases: 1. Germline assignment: CDR1 KGHSH and CDR2 LQKENI. CDR3 sequence reads: CASSPLAGNNEQFF. CDR3 in DNA: TGTGCCAGCTCACCACTAGCGGGGAACAATGAGCAGTTCTTC. The full variable domain, rest sourced from reference TRBV18 and TRBJ2-1, is NAGVMQNPRHLVRRRGQEARLRCSPMKGHSHVYWYRQLPEEGLKFMVYLQKENIIDESGMPKERFSAEFPKEGPSILRIQQVVRGDSAAYFCASSPLAGNNEQFFGPGTRLTVL.

The chain uses TRBV11-3 and TRBJ2-7; D is possibly TRBD1 or TRBD2 (5 bases each). In germline, CDR1 is SGHNT, CDR2 YENEEA. CDR3 length: 14 amino acids. The V end was cut by 7 bases, the J end by 4 bases, with 17 bases between. The CDR3 sequence is CASMRGPVGYEQYF. The CDR3 region has the DNA TGTGCCAGCATGAGGGGTCCCGTAGGGTACGAGCAGTACTTC.

This clone turned up a few times. The chain recombines TRBV5-1 with TRBJ2-1; TRBD2 aligns across 16 bases. The J segment lost 10 bases and the V segment lost 9 bases, leaving 13 bases of the junction unmatched. The CDR3 length is 16 residues. The germline V gene encodes CDR1 SGHRS and CDR2 YFSETQ. CDR3 sequence reads: CATRESPGLAGGEQFF. The CDR3 nucleotides are TGCGCCACCCGAGAGAGCCCGGGACTAGCGGGAGGGGAGCAGTTCTTC.

The chain joins TRBV18 to TRBJ2-7, with D perhaps TRBD1 (6 bases). The CDR3 sequence is 17 residues long. Per germline, CDR1 KGHSH and CDR2 LQKENI. V shed 3 bases and J shed 4 bases, with 22 bases lying between them. In DNA form, the CDR3 reads TGTGCCAGCTCACCCATAATGACAGGTCAGGGAGATTACGAGCAGTACTTC. It codes for CASSPIMTGQGDYEQYF.

This clone has a handful of counts. The chain uses TRBV19 and TRBJ1-2; D possibly corresponds to TRBD1 (6 bases). V was trimmed by 5 bases and J by 8 bases, leaving 15 bases between them. The germline CDR1 and CDR2 sequences are LNHDA and SQIVND (reference sequence). The CDR3 has 13 residues. CDR3: CASSFGTLGGYTF. DNA of the CDR3: TGTGCCAGTAGTTTCGGGACACTGGGGGGCTACACCTTC.

The CDR3 is CASSPPRGSEQYF. CDR3 sequence (DNA): TGTGCCAGCAGCCCTCCAAGGGGCTCCGAGCAGTACTTC. The V and J genes are TRBV5-6 and TRBJ2-7; a weak D match, TRBD1 (5 bases). Germline assignment: CDR1 SGHDT and CDR2 YYEEEE. The CDR3 consists of 13 residues. The V end lost 4 bases, the J end lost 6 bases, and 14 bases lay between the germline ends.

The rearrangement joins TRBV18 to TRBJ1-5, with 8 nucleotides matching TRBD1. V dropped 5 bases and J dropped 2; count of bases not matched to a gene: 2. Germline V gene sequence: CDR1 KGHSH, CDR2 LQKENI. The CDR3 loop spans 14 amino acids. CDR3 sequence: CASSGGQGNQPQHF. Written as DNA, the CDR3 is TGTGCCAGCTCAGGGGGACAGGGCAATCAGCCCCAGCATTTT. Supplemented by reference TRBV18 and TRBJ1-5, the full variable domain reads NAGVMQNPRHLVRRRGQEARLRCSPMKGHSHVYWYRQLPEEGLKFMVYLQKENIIDESGMPKERFSAEFPKEGPSILRIQQVVRGDSAAYFCASSGGQGNQPQHFGDGTRLSIL.